Each of the 26 T cell receptor beta chains below was sequenced from the same sample in a study of Graves' ophthalmopathy and Graves' hyperthyroidism. The authors amplified TCR beta CDR3 regions, and they did so from RNA transcripts for repertoire sequencing. HTBI-primed RT-PCR formed the first round, and a multiplex PCR formed the second. TCRdb re-derived calls from the multiplex PCR reads in MiXCR, one entry per CDR3 protein. The sample lists about 700,000 distinct CDR3 sequences; around 40% were seen once. The sample was peripheral blood. These receptors were obtained from an adult man with Graves' ophthalmopathy.

J is TRBJ2-3 and V is TRBV24-1; tentative D call: TRBD2 (6 bases). The CDR3 runs to 15 residues. V lost 6 bases and J lost 5, with 17 bases in between. CDR1 KGHDR and CDR2 SFDVKD come from the germline V gene. The CDR3 loop reads CATSPQTGAGDTQYF. CDR3 in DNA: TGTGCCACCAGTCCCCAAACGGGAGCGGGAGATACGCAGTATTTT.

This clonotype was seen more than once but under ten times. The V call is TRBV6-5, the J call TRBJ1-6, with D perhaps matching TRBD1 (5 bases). This CDR3 spans 14 amino acids. Trimming removed 6 bases at V and 9 bases at J, with 15 bases between. CDR1 is MNHEY, CDR2 SVGAGI, per germline. The CDR3 reads CASRAHTGGSPLHF. Here the CDR3 DNA reads TGTGCCAGCAGGGCCCACACGGGGGGTTCACCCCTCCACTTT.

This clonotype has at least ten counts. The rearrangement uses TRBV5-5 and TRBJ1-5, with D unclear. Trimming took 5 bases from V and 7 from J, leaving 19 bases between them. CDR3 length: 15 amino acids. CDR1 and CDR2 (germline): SGHKS, YYEKEE (reference sequence). The DNA of the CDR3 is TGTGCCAGCAGTCAAGGGATTTTCGCGGGACAGCCCCAGCATTTT. Translating it yields CASSQGIFAGQPQHF.

As regards this clonotype: A much more abundant neighbour one base away suggests this may be a read error. The chain combines TRBV7-9 with TRBJ1-4; unclear D gene. The CDR3 spans 12 residues. CDR1 and CDR2 (germline): SEHNR, FQNEAQ (reference sequence). V shed 5 bases and J shed 8 bases, with 9 bases lying between them. The CDR3 DNA reads TGTGCCAGCAGCCGTCCTAGGGAAAAACTGTTTTTT. Translating it yields CASSRPREKLFF.

This clonotype has more than one count but fewer than ten. V gene TRBV20-1 combines with J gene TRBJ2-2, with D possibly TRBD2 on 6 matching bases. Germline CDR1 is DFQATT and CDR2 is SNEGSKA (reference sequence). There are 17 residues in the CDR3. V dropped 0 bases and J dropped 8 bases, with 22 bases sitting between them. The CDR3 DNA sequence: TGCAGTGCTAGAGATCATGGCGGGGCAGACCGCATTGGGGAGCTGTTTTTT. Amino acids: CSARDHGGADRIGELFF.

This chain links TRBV7-2 with TRBJ2-5; 7 nucleotides agree with TRBD2. Germline loops: CDR1 SGHTA, CDR2 FQGNSA. The CDR3 contains 16 residues. Trimming took 5 bases from V and 1 from J; bases not matched to a gene: 10. CDR3 protein: CASSRGGGGFQETQYF. The CDR3 DNA reads TGTGCCAGCAGCCGGGGTGGCGGGGGATTCCAAGAGACCCAGTACTTC.

The V call is TRBV4-2, the J call TRBJ2-7, with 10 nucleotides matching TRBD2. With V trimmed by 7 bases and J by 2 bases, 5 bases remained unmatched. CDR3 length: 14 residues. Germline assignment: CDR1 LGHNA and CDR2 YNFKEQ. The CDR3 nucleotides are TGTGCCAGCACCCCTACTAGCGGGGCCTACGAGCAGTACTTC. It specifies CASTPTSGAYEQYF.

This clonotype showed up many times. The chain carries TRBV7-2 and TRBJ1-2, with 7 positions matching TRBD1. CDR3 length equals 14 residues. J was trimmed by 7 bases and V by 0 bases; bases with no gene match: 5. Germline V CDR1 and CDR2: SGHTA, FQGNSA. As DNA, the CDR3 is TGTGCCAGCAGCTTAGCAGCAGGGGGTTTTGGCTACACCTTC. Translated, it gives CASSLAAGGFGYTF.

This clonotype appeared many times. The chain links TRBV29-1 to TRBJ2-7, with 9 bases identical to TRBD1. The ends lost 4 bases at V and 1 base at J; junction bases unmatched: 5. CDR3 length: 14 amino acids. CDR1 and CDR2 (germline): SQVTM, ANQGSEA. Here the CDR3 reads CSVVGQGSSYEQYF. The CDR3 DNA sequence: TGCAGCGTTGTCGGACAGGGGTCGTCCTACGAGCAGTACTTC.

This clonotype was recorded many times. J is TRBJ1-1 and V is TRBV10-3; weak D call: TRBD1 (6 bases). V was trimmed by 10 bases and J by 2 bases, leaving 17 bases between them. The CDR3 covers 14 residues. The germline V gene has CDR1 ENHRY and CDR2 SYGVKD. The CDR3 bases are TGTGCCACAACGGACAGCCCTACTAACACTGAAGCTTTCTTT. It translates to CATTDSPTNTEAFF.

This clonotype was seen more than once but under ten times. The J gene is TRBJ1-2, the V gene TRBV4-2, with TRBD1 identical over 7 bases. CDR3 length: 15 residues. CDR1 is LGHNA, CDR2 YNFKEQ, per germline. With 0 bases clipped from V and 4 bases from J, the junction kept 5 bases outside the gene matches. The chain's CDR3 is CASSQDFRQGYGYTF. The CDR3 region has the DNA TGTGCCAGCAGCCAAGATTTTAGACAGGGCTATGGCTACACCTTC.

This clonotype showed up just a few times. This chain connects TRBV2 to TRBJ2-7, with 9 bases matching TRBD1. Germline CDR1 is SNHLY and CDR2 is FYNNEI. The CDR3 consists of 16 residues. Trimming took 4 bases from V and 6 from J; bases not matched to a gene: 13. The CDR3 here is CASSGRSGQGIIEQYF. The CDR3 DNA sequence: TGTGCCAGCAGTGGGAGGTCGGGACAGGGAATAATCGAGCAGTACTTC.

This clonotype was seen only a few times. The chain combines TRBV4-3 with TRBJ2-2, with D unclear. Per germline, CDR1 LGHNA and CDR2 YSLEER. V lost 5 bases and J lost 5, with 9 bases in between. The CDR3 is 13 amino acids. CDR3 sequence reads: CASSVDKTGELFF. CDR3 nucleotide sequence: TGCGCCAGCAGCGTAGACAAAACCGGGGAGCTGTTTTTT.

The rearrangement joins TRBV11-2 to TRBJ2-7; TRBD2 is a possible D gene (6 bases). V shed 4 bases and J shed 3 bases, with 10 bases lying between them. The CDR3 runs to 13 residues. Per the germline V gene, CDR1 is SGHAT and CDR2 is FQNNGV. The CDR3 region has the DNA TGTGCCAGCAGCTCTATGCGGGGCTACGAGCAGTACTTC. This gives the protein CASSSMRGYEQYF.

This rearrangement joins TRBV7-2 to TRBJ1-4; 7 bases fit TRBD1. Germline V lookup: CDR1 SGHTA, CDR2 FQGNSA. The CDR3 contains 15 residues. Trimming removed 2 bases from V and 6 bases from J; junction bases left unmatched: 6. The CDR3 DNA reads as TGTGCCAGCAGCTTAAGGGGGCGCGGGGATGAAAAACTGTTTTTT. It specifies CASSLRGRGDEKLFF.

Ten or more counts support this clonotype. The chain is built from TRBV7-2 and TRBJ2-7, with D unresolved. V was clipped by 0 bases and J by 3 bases, with 6 bases between them. CDR1 and CDR2 from the germline V gene are SGHTA and FQGNSA. This CDR3 has 13 residues. The CDR3: CASSLATHYEQYF. The DNA for the CDR3 is TGTGCCAGCAGCTTAGCCACCCACTACGAGCAGTACTTC.

This clonotype was observed a few times. The chain is built from TRBV5-6 and TRBJ2-5, with D possibly TRBD1 on 5 matching bases. The V and J ends lost 5 bases and 3 bases respectively, with 17 bases between them. This CDR3 comprises 15 residues. Germline V gene lookup returns CDR1 SGHDT and CDR2 YYEEEE. CDR3 loop: CASRDTGLLEETQYF. As DNA, the CDR3 is TGTGCCAGCAGGGACACGGGTCTCCTCGAAGAGACCCAGTACTTC.

The sample holds many counts of this clonotype. CDR3 residues: CASSLRSLIGYTF. The DNA of the CDR3 is TGTGCCAGCAGTTTGCGCAGCCTTATTGGCTACACCTTC. The genes are TRBV12-3 or TRBV12-4 and TRBJ1-2; D remains ambiguous. Trimming shortened V by 3 bases and J by 7 bases, and 12 bases separated the two germline ends. The CDR3 length is 13 residues.

This clonotype was detected ten times or more. The chain links TRBV6-1 to TRBJ1-1; D might be TRBD1 (5 bases). The germline V gene encodes CDR1 MNHNS and CDR2 SASEGT. Trimming left V 7 bases short and J 7 bases short, with 10 bases between. The CDR3 is 11 amino acids. This chain's CDR3 is CASIREGEAFF. Written as DNA, the CDR3 is TGTGCCAGCATCAGGGAAGGTGAAGCTTTCTTT.

V is TRBV7-6 and J is TRBJ2-7, with unresolved D. Germline V lookup: CDR1 SGHVS, CDR2 FNYEAQ. CDR3 size: 14 residues. CDR3 nucleotides: TGTGCTAGAGATCCCAAGGGCACCACCTACGAGCAGTACTTC. Protein: CARDPKGTTYEQYF.

This clonotype was recorded at least ten times. The rearrangement links TRBV7-9 to TRBJ2-5; D may be TRBD2 (6 bases). Germline assignment: CDR1 SEHNR and CDR2 FQNEAQ (reference sequence). The germline V and J ends were trimmed by 4 bases and 2 bases, with 11 bases remaining between them. The CDR3 is made up of 14 amino acids. The CDR3 loop is CASSSPREQETQYF. As DNA, the CDR3 is TGTGCCAGCAGCTCCCCCCGGGAGCAAGAGACCCAGTACTTC.

A few counts support this clonotype. The gene calls are TRBV20-1 and TRBJ2-2; 10 nucleotides agree with TRBD2. This CDR3 contains 15 residues. The V and J ends lost 6 bases and 5 bases, in that order; junction bases with no gene match: 9. The V gene's germline CDR1 is DFQATT and CDR2 SNEGSKA (reference sequence). This CDR3 is CSARTSGKLTGELFF. The CDR3 nucleotides read TGCAGTGCAAGGACTAGCGGAAAGTTGACCGGGGAGCTGTTTTTT.

With respect to this clonotype: A read error may account for a junction end that differs from germline. The chain is built from TRBV15 and TRBJ2-7, with TRBD2 as a possible D gene (5 bases). The CDR3 consists of 15 residues. Germline values: CDR1 LNHNV, CDR2 YYDKDF (reference sequence). Here the CDR3 reads CATSRPQSRVGELYF. In nucleotides, the CDR3 is TGTGCCACCAGCAGACCCCAGTCCCGGGTCGGGGAGCTGTACTTC.

This clonotype has more than one count but fewer than ten. V is TRBV25-1 and J is TRBJ2-3; TRBD2 matches at 15 bases. Germline V CDR1 and CDR2: MGHDK, SYGVNS. There are 18 residues in the CDR3. V trimming: 2 bases; J trimming: 0 bases; junction bases outside the gene matches: 3. The CDR3 DNA sequence: TGTGCCAGCAGTGAAGGGACTAGCGGGAGGCAGAGCACAGATACGCAGTATTTT. Its protein is CASSEGTSGRQSTDTQYF.

This clonotype has at least ten counts. This chain joins TRBV2 and TRBJ1-6; TRBD1 agrees at 12 bases. Germline trimming cut 4 bases from V and 10 bases from J; bases unmatched to any gene: 2. The CDR3 has 14 amino acids. CDR1 SNHLY and CDR2 FYNNEI come from the germline V gene. CDR3: CASSAGTGGSPLHF. The CDR3 coding sequence is TGTGCCAGCAGTGCCGGGACAGGGGGCTCACCCCTCCACTTT.

This clonotype turned up a few times. The genes are TRBV20-1 and TRBJ2-5; D perhaps matches TRBD1 (6 bases). Germline assignment: CDR1 DFQATT and CDR2 SNEGSKA (reference sequence). The CDR3 runs to 17 residues. The V gene lost 2 bases and the J gene lost 5 bases, with 24 bases spanning the gap. Written as DNA, the CDR3 is TGCAGTGCTAGACCAAATAAAGGGGACCAAAGGGGGGAGACCCAGTACTTC. Protein: CSARPNKGDQRGETQYF.